This T cell receptor (beta chain) was captured by sequencing in a study of T cell repertoires in cytomegalovirus infection (dated by TCRdb to 2018 to 2020). With respect to the entire study: The peptide stimulations were aimed at well-studied HLA-B-restricted epitopes as well as recently identified HLA-C-restricted CMV epitopes, whose presentation resists viral immunomodulation. Because public TCR beta signatures pointed to carriage of CMV infection together with the matching HLA type, the HLA type of each donor mattered for the analysis. Overall study outcomes, separate from this receptor: In both this cohort and an independent cohort of approximately 350 donors, the cumulative frequency of public TCR beta family members distinguished carriers of CMV infection plus the relevant HLA type. In the ex vivo response, HLA-C-restricted CMV-specific TCR beta clonotypes were dominant, and in two of eight donors the single most frequent clonotype came from this HLA-C-restricted group.

Regarding this clonotype: This clone's antigen is unknown. Base qualities are missing; no much larger clone stands one base away.

Sequencing was carried out with an Illumina HiSeq 1500. TCRdb reanalyzed the raw reads on its own, using fastp at Q25 for trimming and MiXCR for clone calling, and kept in-frame beta chains. For every CDR3 protein sequence, its rows merge into one entry that carries the most common genes and DNA. The sample contains about 130,000 distinct CDR3 sequences, about 32% of them found a single time. The ten biggest clones cover roughly 50% of the sample. According to the study, the label for this sample's treatment or condition signals: in vitro stimulation with specific CMV peptide epitopes to enrich CMV-specific T cells. The V end gives up 4 bases and the J end 8 bases, leaving 8 bases in the junction not matched to a gene. The CDR3 runs 16 amino acids, cysteine and phenylalanine included. The kept DNA is CDR3 alone, 48 bases in frame from the first base. CDR1 SGHAT and CDR2 FQNNGV are derived from the germline V gene.

The starting material was CD8+ T cells from cultured PBMCs, obtained from culture after CMV antigen stimulation. This receptor was taken from a human donor in good health (CMV status not recorded). Some clones in this sample may be carry-over from other donors' samples. The V and J segments used are TRBV11-2 and TRBJ2-1; 13 nucleotides in the junction match TRBD2. Here is the DNA: TGTGCCAGCAGCTCCCTACTAGCGGGGGGGCCGGATGAGCAGTTCTTC. Translated, this gives CASSSLLAGGPDEQFF.